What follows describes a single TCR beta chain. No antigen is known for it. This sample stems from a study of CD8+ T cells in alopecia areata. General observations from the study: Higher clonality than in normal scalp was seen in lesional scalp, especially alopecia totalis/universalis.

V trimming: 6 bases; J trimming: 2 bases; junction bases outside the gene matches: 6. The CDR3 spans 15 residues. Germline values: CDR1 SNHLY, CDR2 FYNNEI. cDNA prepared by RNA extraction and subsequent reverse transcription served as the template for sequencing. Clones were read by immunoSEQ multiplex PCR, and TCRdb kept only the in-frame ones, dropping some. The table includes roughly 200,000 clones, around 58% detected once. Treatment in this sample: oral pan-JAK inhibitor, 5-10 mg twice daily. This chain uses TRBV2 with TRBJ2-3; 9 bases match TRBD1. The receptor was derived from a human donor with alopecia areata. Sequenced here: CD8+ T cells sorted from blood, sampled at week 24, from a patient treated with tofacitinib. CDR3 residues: CASRETGGFTDTQYF. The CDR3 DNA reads TGTGCCAGCAGAGAAACAGGGGGCTTCACAGATACGCAGTATTTT.